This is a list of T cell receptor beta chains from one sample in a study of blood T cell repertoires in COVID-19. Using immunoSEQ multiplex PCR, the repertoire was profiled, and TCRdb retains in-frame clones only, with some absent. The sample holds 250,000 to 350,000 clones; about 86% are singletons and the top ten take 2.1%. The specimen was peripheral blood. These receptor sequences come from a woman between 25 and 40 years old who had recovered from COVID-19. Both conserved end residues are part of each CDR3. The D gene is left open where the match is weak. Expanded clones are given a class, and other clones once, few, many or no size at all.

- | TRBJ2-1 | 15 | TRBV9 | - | CASRGVGEAYNEQFF | TGTGCCAGCAGAGGGGTGGGGGAGGCTTACAATGAGCAGTTCTTC
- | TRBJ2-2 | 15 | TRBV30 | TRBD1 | CAWSVVRGSGGELFF | TGTGCCTGGAGTGTCGTCAGGGGGTCAGGCGGGGAGCTGTTTTTT
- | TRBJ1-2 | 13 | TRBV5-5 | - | CASSLDPGLTYTF | TGTGCCAGCAGCTTGGATCCTGGGCTGACCTACACCTTC
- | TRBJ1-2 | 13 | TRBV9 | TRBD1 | CASSGQGAKGYTF | TGTGCCAGCTCGGGACAGGGAGCGAAGGGCTACACCTTC
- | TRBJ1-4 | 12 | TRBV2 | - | CASTVFGEKLFF | TGTGCCAGCACGGTCTTCGGGGAAAAACTGTTTTTT
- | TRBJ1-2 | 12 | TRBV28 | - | CASSPGLLGYTF | TGTGCCAGCAGCCCGGGGTTACTAGGCTACACCTTC
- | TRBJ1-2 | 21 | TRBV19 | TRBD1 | CASSITGTGQDIFLRNMGYTF | TGTGCCAGTAGTATTACCGGGACAGGACAAGATATATTCCTCCGCAATATGGGCTACACCTTC
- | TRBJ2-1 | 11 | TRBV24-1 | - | CATSEKLSVFF | TGTGCCACCAGTGAGAAACTATCTGTGTTCTTC
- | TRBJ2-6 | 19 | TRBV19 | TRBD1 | CASSIDRTGGKSGANVLTF | TGTGCCAGTAGTATAGACCGGACAGGGGGCAAATCTGGGGCCAACGTCCTGACTTTC
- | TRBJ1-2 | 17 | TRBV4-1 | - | CASSQPAPRGGTYGYTF | TGCGCCAGCAGCCAGCCCGCTCCTAGGGGAGGGACCTATGGCTACACCTTC
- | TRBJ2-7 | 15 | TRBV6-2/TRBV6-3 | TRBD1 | CASSYSGTGPYEQYF | TGTGCCAGCAGTTACTCGGGGACAGGACCATACGAGCAGTACTTC
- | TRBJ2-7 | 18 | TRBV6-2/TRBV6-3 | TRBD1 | CASSYSMQRPGQHNEQYF | TGTGCCAGCAGTTACTCGATGCAACGCCCGGGACAGCACAACGAGCAGTACTTC
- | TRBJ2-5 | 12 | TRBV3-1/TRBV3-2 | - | CASSAVGETQYF | TGTGCCAGCAGTGCGGTTGGGGAGACCCAGTACTTC
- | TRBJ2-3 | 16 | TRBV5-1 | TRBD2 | CASRKTGTRGTDTQYF | TGCGCCAGCAGAAAAACCGGGACTAGAGGCACAGATACGCAGTATTTT
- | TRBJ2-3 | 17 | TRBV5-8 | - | CASSLGLGGGLTDTQYF | TGTGCCAGCAGCTTGGGCCTCGGCGGGGGCTTAACAGATACGCAGTATTTT
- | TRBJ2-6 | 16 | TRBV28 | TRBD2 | CASSLGRGAGANVLTF | TGTGCCAGCAGTTTAGGGAGGGGCGCTGGGGCCAACGTCCTGACTTTC
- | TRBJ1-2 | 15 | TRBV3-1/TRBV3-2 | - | CASSQDPTPEDGYTF | TGTGCCAGCAGCCAAGACCCAACTCCGGAGGATGGCTACACCTTC
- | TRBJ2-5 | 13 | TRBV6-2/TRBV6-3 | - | CASSSRGRETQYF | TGTGCCAGCAGTTCACGGGGAAGAGAGACCCAGTACTTC
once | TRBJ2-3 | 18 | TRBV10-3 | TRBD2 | CAISDRGEGLAVTDTQYF | TGTGCCATCAGTGATCGGGGAGAGGGACTAGCGGTGACAGATACGCAGTATTTT
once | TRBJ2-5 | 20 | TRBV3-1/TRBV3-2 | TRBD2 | CASSQDETSGGAAKEETQYF | TGTGCCAGCAGCCAAGACGAAACCAGCGGGGGCGCTGCAAAAGAAGAGACCCAGTACTTC
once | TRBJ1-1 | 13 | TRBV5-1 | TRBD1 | CASSLDRGTEAFF | TGCGCCAGCAGCCTTGACAGGGGCACTGAAGCTTTCTTT
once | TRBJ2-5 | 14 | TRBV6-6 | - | CASSYEASQETQYF | TGTGCCAGCAGTTACGAGGCGAGTCAAGAGACCCAGTACTTC
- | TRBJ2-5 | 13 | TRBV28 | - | CASSLGSGETQYF | TGTGCCAGCAGTTTAGGGAGCGGAGAGACCCAGTACTTC
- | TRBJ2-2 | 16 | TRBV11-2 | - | CASSPVRGSNTGELFF | TGTGCCAGCAGCCCCGTTCGGGGGTCGAACACCGGGGAGCTGTTTTTT
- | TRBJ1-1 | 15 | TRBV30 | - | CAWSDPGTLNTEAFF | TGTGCCTGGAGTGACCCAGGGACACTGAACACTGAAGCTTTCTTT
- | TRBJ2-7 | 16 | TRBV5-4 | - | CASSSRPGPGRGEQYF | TGTGCCAGCAGCTCCCGTCCGGGCCCTGGGCGAGGGGAGCAGTACTTC
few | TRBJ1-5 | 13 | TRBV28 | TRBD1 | CASSWGQYGPQHF | TGTGCCAGCAGCTGGGGACAGTATGGGCCCCAGCATTTT
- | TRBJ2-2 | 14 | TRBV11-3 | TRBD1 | CASSPRQGAGELFF | TGTGCCAGCAGCCCCCGACAGGGGGCCGGGGAGCTGTTTTTT
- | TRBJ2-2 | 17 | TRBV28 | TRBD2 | CASSFAWGLANTGELFF | TGTGCCAGCAGTTTCGCCTGGGGACTAGCGAACACCGGGGAGCTGTTTTTT
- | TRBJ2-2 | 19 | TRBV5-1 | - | CASSLLMAGGAGATGELFF | TGCGCCAGCAGCTTGCTCATGGCGGGTGGCGCAGGTGCCACCGGGGAGCTGTTTTTT
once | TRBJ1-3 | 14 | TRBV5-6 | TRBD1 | CASSGGQGANTIYF | TGTGCCAGCAGCGGGGGACAGGGGGCGAACACCATATATTTT
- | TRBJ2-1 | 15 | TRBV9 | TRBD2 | CASSASGSPYNEQFF | TGTGCCAGCAGCGCTAGCGGGAGTCCCTACAATGAGCAGTTCTTC
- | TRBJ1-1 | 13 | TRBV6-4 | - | CASRSGDYTEAFF | TGTGCCAGCAGGTCAGGGGATTACACTGAAGCTTTCTTT
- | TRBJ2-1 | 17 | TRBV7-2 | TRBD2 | CASSLAGPGGSYNEQFF | TGTGCCAGCAGCTTAGCAGGGCCCGGGGGGTCCTACAATGAGCAGTTCTTC
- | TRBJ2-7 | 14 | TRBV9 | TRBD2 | CASSEGRAGYEQYF | TGTGCCAGCAGCGAGGGGAGGGCCGGCTACGAGCAGTACTTC
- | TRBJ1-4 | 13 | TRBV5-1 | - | CASSADRTEKLFF | TGCGCCAGCAGCGCCGACAGGACGGAAAAACTGTTTTTT
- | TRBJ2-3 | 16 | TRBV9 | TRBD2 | CASSSPGGAGTDTQYF | TGTGCCAGCAGCTCCCCCGGGGGGGCGGGCACAGATACGCAGTATTTT
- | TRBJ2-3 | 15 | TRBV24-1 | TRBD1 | CATSDFYRGADTQYF | TGTGCCACCAGTGATTTTTACAGGGGGGCAGATACGCAGTATTTT
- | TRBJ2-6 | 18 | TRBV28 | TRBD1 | CASSLIQGAASGANVLTF | TGTGCCAGCAGTTTGATCCAGGGGGCAGCGTCTGGGGCCAACGTCCTGACTTTC
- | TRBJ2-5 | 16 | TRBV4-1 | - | CASSQDLGGLGETQYF | TGCGCCAGCAGCCAAGATCTCGGAGGGTTAGGAGAGACCCAGTACTTC